This TCR beta chain emerged from a study of T cells after yellow fever vaccination. Across the whole study: The fractions with low cell numbers were processed using SMART-Seq v4 Ultra Low Input.

Via MiXCR, TCRdb re-called the 5' RACE reads, giving one row per CDR3 protein. The sample includes roughly 520,000 distinct CDR3 sequences, less than 25% seen only once; the top ten take about a sixth. After removal of 2 bases from V and 6 bases from J, the junction contained 2 bases not matched to a gene. CDR1 is ENHRY, CDR2 SYGVKD, per germline. This CDR3 comprises 13 residues. This clonotype was counted ten times or more. The specimen comprised PBMCs, sampled 21 days after the first yellow fever vaccination. The chain joins TRBV10-3 to TRBJ1-1; 8 bases map to TRBD1. The clonotype was recovered from a man aged 18-30 years who received the YFV17D yellow fever vaccine. CDR3 nucleotides: TGTGCCATCAGTGAGGAGACAGGGGCTGAAGCTTTCTTT. Encoded protein: CAISEETGAEAFF.